A selection of T cell receptor beta chains follows, all from one sample in a study of blood T cell repertoires in COVID-19. TCRdb keeps only in-frame clones here, not all; method: immunoSEQ multiplex PCR. The data show 300,000 or so clones, with approximately 86% seen just once and about 4% held by the top ten. The material sequenced was PBMCs or T cells enriched from blood (not recorded which). The receptors were sampled from a middle-aged woman with acute COVID-19. The CDR3 runs from the conserved cysteine through the conserved F or W. The order of the fields is CDR3 length, J gene, D gene, V gene, clone size, CDR3 protein, CDR3 DNA. The D gene is left open where the match is weak. Where a row states a size, it is once, few, many or the class of an expanded clone; other rows omit it.

18 | TRBJ2-2 | TRBD2 | TRBV9 | . | CASSARERLAGPDRELFF | TGTGCCAGCAGCGCCCGAGAGAGACTAGCGGGACCAGACCGGGAGCTGTTTTTT
14 | TRBJ1-5 | . | TRBV28 | . | CASRSTVGNQPQHF | TGTGCCAGCAGATCCACAGTAGGCAATCAGCCCCAGCATTTT
16 | TRBJ2-2 | TRBD2 | TRBV11-2 | once | CASSFRGGHRSGELFF | TGTGCCAGCAGCTTCCGGGGGGGCCACCGATCCGGGGAGCTGTTTTTT
13 | TRBJ2-7 | . | TRBV5-1 | . | CASASNSSYEQYF | TGCGCCAGCGCTTCAAACAGCTCCTACGAGCAGTACTTT
15 | TRBJ2-2 | TRBD2 | TRBV6-5 | . | CASRRLASNTGELFF | TGTGCCAGCAGAAGACTAGCGAGTAACACCGGGGAGCTGTTTTTT
15 | TRBJ2-5 | . | TRBV7-9 | few | CASSSSTSPYETQYF | TGTGCCAGCAGCTCCTCGACTAGTCCTTACGAGACCCAGTACTTC
16 | TRBJ1-3 | . | TRBV14 | . | CASSQERSRVGNTIYF | TGTGCCAGCAGCCAAGAAAGAAGCAGGGTTGGAAACACCATATATTTT
15 | TRBJ2-1 | TRBD2 | TRBV27 | . | CASSLLAGGPYEQFF | TGTGCCAGCAGTTTATTGGCGGGGGGGCCCTATGAGCAGTTCTTC
16 | TRBJ2-4 | . | TRBV7-2 | . | CASSDGVVLAKNIQYF | TGTGCCAGCAGCGACGGAGTAGTACTAGCCAAAAACATTCAGTACTTC
14 | TRBJ2-7 | TRBD1 | TRBV7-9 | . | CASSLGTGGQEQYF | TGTGCCAGCAGCTTAGGCACAGGGGGCCAAGAGCAGTACTTC
13 | TRBJ1-2 | TRBD1 | TRBV27 | few | CASSGTGGFGYTF | TGTGCCAGCTCCGGGACAGGGGGCTTTGGCTACACCTTC
12 | TRBJ1-1 | . | TRBV6-5 | . | CASSPVNTEAFF | TGTGCCAGCAGCCCCGTGAACACTGAAGCTTTCTTT
16 | TRBJ2-1 | TRBD2 | TRBV7-8 | . | CASSLGGTSGYNEQFF | TGTGCCAGCAGCTTAGGGGGGACTAGCGGGTACAATGAGCAGTTCTTC
19 | TRBJ1-3 | . | TRBV19 | . | CASSIGQPLRTLSGNTIYF | TGTGCCAGTAGTATCGGACAGCCTCTCCGGACCCTCTCTGGAAACACCATATATTTT
15 | TRBJ1-6 | . | TRBV14 | few | CASSQSGLRNSPLHF | TGTGCCAGCAGCCAATCGGGACTGCGTAATTCACCCCTCCACTTT
15 | TRBJ2-3 | TRBD2 | TRBV7-3 | . | CASSYGGAGTDTQYF | TGTGCCAGCAGCTACGGGGGAGCGGGAACAGATACGCAGTATTTT
12 | TRBJ1-2 | . | TRBV29-1 | . | CTCGGVDQGYTF | TGCACCTGTGGGGGGGTGGATCAAGGCTACACCTTC
14 | TRBJ2-7 | . | TRBV7-9 | . | CASSFSTGDYEQYF | TGTGCCAGCAGCTTCTCCACCGGGGACTACGAGCAGTACTTC
15 | TRBJ2-7 | TRBD2 | TRBV6-2/TRBV6-3 | . | CASSRAGGLSYEQYF | TGTGCCAGCAGCCGAGCGGGGGGACTTTCCTACGAGCAGTACTTC
15 | TRBJ2-7 | . | TRBV10-3 | once | CAISEFGGSLDEQYF | TGTGCCATCAGTGAATTCGGGGGAAGTCTGGACGAGCAGTACTTC
14 | TRBJ2-7 | TRBD2 | TRBV7-2 | . | CASRPTLAGKEQYF | TGTGCCAGCAGACCGACACTAGCGGGGAAAGAGCAGTACTTC
15 | TRBJ1-4 | TRBD1 | TRBV25-1 | . | CASSRQGAGDEKLFF | TGTGCCAGCAGCAGACAGGGGGCAGGGGATGAAAAACTGTTTTTT
14 | TRBJ1-1 | . | TRBV5-1 | . | CASSFVGTNTEAFF | TGCGCCAGCAGCTTCGTCGGGACAAACACTGAAGCTTTCTTT
19 | TRBJ2-2 | . | TRBV7-2 | . | CASSLRPTAAGPNTGELFF | TGTGCCAGCAGCTTAAGACCCACTGCCGCGGGACCGAACACCGGGGAGCTGTTTTTT
16 | TRBJ1-5 | TRBD1 | TRBV3-1/TRBV3-2 | . | CASSQAGTGSNQPQHF | TGTGCCAGCAGCCAAGCCGGGACAGGGAGCAATCAGCCCCAGCATTTT
13 | TRBJ2-3 | TRBD1 | TRBV28 | once | CASDRGGTDTQYF | TGTGCCAGCGACAGGGGAGGCACAGATACGCAGTATTTT
15 | TRBJ2-7 | TRBD1 | TRBV6-5 | once | CASRAGTGGVYEQYF | TGTGCCAGCAGAGCCGGGACAGGGGGTGTCTACGAGCAGTACTTC